The 21 T cell receptor beta chains listed next were all sequenced from one sample in a study of T cell changes during pregnancy in multiple sclerosis. Only in-frame clones appear in the TCRdb table, and some are missing; sequencing was by immunoSEQ multiplex PCR. The sample has roughly 110,000 clones; approximately 90% are singletons. The sample was peripheral blood, taken in the third trimester of pregnancy. The receptor source for this set is a female donor in good health, enrolled as a control in a pregnancy study.

The chain joins TRBV5-6 to TRBJ2-6, with a tentative D call TRBD1 (6 bases). There are 19 residues in the CDR3. V was trimmed by 4 bases and J by 0 bases, leaving 20 bases between them. Germline lookup yields CDR1 SGHDT and CDR2 YYEEEE. The CDR3, as DNA: TGTGCCAGCAGCCCTTTTCTTACAGGGAAAAGCTCTGGGGCCAACGTCCTGACTTTC. Translated: CASSPFLTGKSSGANVLTF.

This sequence joins TRBV11-2 and TRBJ1-1; unclear D gene. CDR1 is SGHAT and CDR2 is FQNNGV in the germline V gene. The CDR3 length is 14 residues. Deletions cut 2 bases from V and 2 bases from J, with 9 bases between. The CDR3 spells CASSLRGYNTEAFF. DNA for the CDR3: TGTGCCAGCAGCTTACGGGGTTATAACACTGAAGCTTTCTTT. The variable domain in full, with the rest retrieved from reference TRBV11-2 and TRBJ1-1, is EAGVAQSPRYKIIEKRQSVAFWCNPISGHATLYWYQQILGQGPKLLIQFQNNGVVDDSQLPKDRFSAERLKGVDSTLKIQPAKLEDSAVYLCASSLRGYNTEAFFGQGTRLTVV.

The chain joins TRBV7-3 to TRBJ2-2; the D gene is possibly TRBD1 (6 bases). The V end lost 2 bases, the J end lost 5 bases, and 15 bases lay between the germline ends. Germline V CDR1 and CDR2: SGHTA, FQGTGA. CDR3 length: 16 amino acids. CDR3 amino acids: CASSLATGVVTGELFF. CDR3 coding DNA: TGTGCCAGCAGCTTAGCGACAGGCGTTGTAACCGGGGAGCTGTTTTTT.

The chain links TRBV9 to TRBJ1-1, with 8 bases that match TRBD1. From germline, CDR1 is SGDLS and CDR2 YYNGEE. The CDR3 spans 15 residues. Trimming removed 5 bases from V and 1 base from J; junction bases left unmatched: 7. The CDR3 sequence: CASSHRGGPNTEAFF. In nucleotides, the CDR3 is TGTGCCAGCAGTCACAGGGGGGGGCCGAACACTGAAGCTTTCTTT.

The CDR3 DNA reads TGTGCCAGCACCCCGGACAGCAGGAACACTGAAGCTTTCTTT. Protein product: CASTPDSRNTEAFF. The chain is built from TRBV5-8 and TRBJ1-1, with a tentative D call TRBD1 (6 bases). Trimming removed 6 bases from V and 1 base from J, with 13 bases in between. The CDR3 is made up of 14 amino acids. Germline V gene lookup returns CDR1 SGHTS and CDR2 YDEGEE.

V and J are TRBV5-1 and TRBJ2-3; 9 positions agree with TRBD1. The trim removed 1 base at V and 1 base at J, leaving 1 base unmatched. This CDR3 contains 15 residues. The germline V gene has CDR1 SGHRS and CDR2 YFSETQ. The CDR3 nucleotides read TGCGCCAGCAGCTTGCGGACAGGGGGCACAGATACGCAGTATTTT. Translation: CASSLRTGGTDTQYF.

V usage is TRBV4-3 and J usage is TRBJ2-1; tentatively, D is TRBD2 (5 bases). Per germline, CDR1 LGHNA and CDR2 YSLEER. Trimming left V 2 bases short and J 0 bases short, with 14 bases between. This CDR3 is 17 amino acids long. CDR3 loop: CASSQTSSTSSYNEQFF. Written as DNA, the CDR3 is TGCGCCAGCAGCCAAACCTCTAGCACAAGCTCCTACAATGAGCAGTTCTTC.

The chain uses TRBV7-2 and TRBJ1-5; 7 nucleotides agree with TRBD1. V shed 7 bases, J shed 4 bases, and the junction held 7 bases outside the gene matches. This CDR3 has 14 residues. The germline gives CDR1 SGHTA, CDR2 FQGNSA. The CDR3 loop is CASNPGQRNQPQHF. CDR3 in DNA: TGTGCCAGCAACCCGGGACAGAGGAATCAGCCCCAGCATTTT.

This chain connects TRBV10-3 to TRBJ2-2; 8 nucleotides align to TRBD1. V lost 8 bases and J lost 4; bases outside the gene matches: 6. The CDR3 consists of 14 residues. Germline V gene lookup returns CDR1 ENHRY and CDR2 SYGVKD. Written as DNA, the CDR3 is TGTGCCATCCGGGAAACAGGGGGCACCGGGGAGCTGTTTTTT. Amino acids: CAIRETGGTGELFF.

This clone has just one count. The V gene is TRBV29-1, the J gene TRBJ2-3, with 15 nucleotides matching TRBD2. Germline CDR1 and CDR2: SQVTM and ANQGSEA. CDR3 length: 17 residues. With V trimmed by 7 bases and J by 4 bases, 12 bases remained unmatched. CDR3 in amino acids: CSAAGLAGGLRADTQYF. CDR3 nucleotides: TGCAGCGCTGCTGGACTAGCGGGGGGGCTGAGGGCAGATACGCAGTATTTT.

CDR3 sequence (DNA): TGTGCCAGTAGTATTTATGACAGCGATACTGGAAACACCATATATTTT. It encodes CASSIYDSDTGNTIYF. The V and J genes are TRBV19 and TRBJ1-3; a possible D gene is TRBD1 (5 bases). Germline lookup yields CDR1 LNHDA and CDR2 SQIVND (reference sequence). Deletions cut 3 bases from V and 2 bases from J, with 14 bases between. The CDR3 length is 16 residues.

V gene TRBV14 combines with J gene TRBJ2-5; D ambiguous. The CDR3 contains 16 residues. Germline loops: CDR1 SGHDN, CDR2 FVKESK. Trimming took off 0 bases at V and 7 bases at J, with 18 bases between the two ends. The CDR3 is CASSQEKSGLRRTQYF. For the CDR3, the DNA is TGTGCCAGCAGCCAAGAGAAAAGTGGCCTCCGCAGGACCCAGTACTTC.

V is TRBV4-1 and J is TRBJ2-7; D perhaps matches TRBD1 (6 bases). Looked up from germline, CDR1 is MGHRA and CDR2 is YSYEKL. V lost 4 bases and J lost 1, with 8 bases in between. The CDR3 totals 13 residues. CDR3 DNA sequence: TGCGCCAGCAGCCTCGGACAGTCCTACGAGCAGTACTTC. It yields the protein CASSLGQSYEQYF.

With regard to this clone: One end of the junction fails to match germline, which may point to a read error. The chain uses TRBV11-3 and TRBJ1-1; D perhaps matches TRBD1 (6 bases). The CDR3 has 15 amino acids. Per the germline V gene, CDR1 is SGHNT and CDR2 is YENEEA. Here the CDR3 reads CASSRPDSTNTAAFF. The DNA for the CDR3 is TGTGCCAGCAGCCGGCCGGACAGTACGAACACTGCAGCTTTCTTT.

This clone was picked up a small number of times. This sequence joins TRBV7-9 and TRBJ1-1; 8 bases map to TRBD1. The germline V gene has CDR1 SEHNR and CDR2 FQNEAQ (reference sequence). CDR3 size: 13 residues. After removal of 7 bases from V and 3 bases from J, the junction contained 4 bases not matched to a gene. This CDR3 reads CASTLTGDTEAFF. The DNA of the CDR3 is TGTGCCAGCACCCTGACAGGGGACACTGAAGCTTTCTTT.

This sequence joins TRBV9 and TRBJ2-1, with 16 bases identical to TRBD2. J was trimmed by 7 bases and V by 7 bases; bases with no gene match: 8. The CDR3 contains 16 residues. The germline V gene encodes CDR1 SGDLS and CDR2 YYNGEE. The CDR3 is CASGGLAGGPGNEQFF. As DNA, the CDR3 is TGTGCCAGCGGGGGACTAGCGGGGGGGCCGGGTAATGAGCAGTTCTTC.

The chain employs TRBV7-9 and TRBJ1-2, with TRBD1 matching 11 bases. The CDR3 is 19 residues long. Germline V gene sequence: CDR1 SEHNR, CDR2 FQNEAQ (reference sequence). Unmatched junction bases numbered 14, after V lost 1 base and J lost 4 bases. CDR3 bases: TGTGCCAGCAGCTTAGTTTCTGGACAGGGGGCTCCATATGGCTATGGCTACACCTTC. It translates to CASSLVSGQGAPYGYGYTF.

The chain has TRBV9 and TRBJ1-1; no definite D call. Germline V gene sequence: CDR1 SGDLS, CDR2 YYNGEE. The ends were cut back, 0 bases at V and 5 bases at J, with 5 bases in the middle. This CDR3 has 12 amino acids. CDR3 coding DNA: TGTGCCAGCAGCGTAGGAGGTACTGAAGCTTTCTTT. It is translated as CASSVGGTEAFF. The full variable domain, in which reference TRBV9 and TRBJ1-1 provide the parts outside the CDR3, is DSGVTQTPKHLITATGQRVTLRCSPRSGDLSVYWYQQSLDQGLQFLIQYYNGEERAKGNILERFSAQQFPDLHSELNLSSLELGDSALYFCASSVGGTEAFFGQGTRLTVV.

The gene calls are TRBV2 and TRBJ2-7; TRBD2 is a possible D gene (7 bases). V shed 7 bases and J shed 3 bases, with 16 bases lying between them. Germline CDR1 and CDR2: SNHLY and FYNNEI. This CDR3 spans 14 amino acids. CDR3 amino acids: CASTEGGVDYEQYF. For the CDR3, the DNA is TGTGCCAGCACCGAAGGGGGGGTTGACTACGAGCAGTACTTC.

The J gene is TRBJ2-3, the V gene TRBV2; 16 bases fit TRBD2. With 6 bases clipped from V and 7 bases from J, the junction kept 7 bases outside the gene matches. The CDR3 sequence is 16 residues long. The germline gives CDR1 SNHLY, CDR2 FYNNEI. The CDR3 protein is CASRPGLAGGHNTQYF. The CDR3 DNA reads as TGTGCCAGCAGACCGGGACTAGCGGGGGGGCATAATACGCAGTATTTT. Full variable domain (outside the CDR3, taken from reference TRBV2 and TRBJ2-3): EPEVTQTPSHQVTQMGQEVILRCVPISNHLYFYWYRQILGQKVEFLVSFYNNEISEKSEIFDDQFSVERPDGSNFTLKIRSTKLEDSAMYFCASRPGLAGGHNTQYFGPGTRLTVL.

This chain connects TRBV5-6 to TRBJ2-3; D ambiguous. Looked up from germline, CDR1 is SGHDT and CDR2 is YYEEEE. V dropped 2 bases and J dropped 7 bases, with 14 bases sitting between them. This CDR3 is built from 14 residues. The CDR3 region is CASSFVDLRNTQYF. In DNA, the CDR3 is TGTGCCAGCAGCTTCGTAGATCTGAGGAATACGCAGTATTTT.